Below are 10 T cell receptor beta chains sequenced from a single sample in a study of T cells after yellow fever vaccination. Using its own MiXCR run on the 5' RACE reads, TCRdb lists one record per CDR3 protein. The sample records roughly 63,000 distinct CDR3 sequences, 7.4% being singletons. This material consisted of CD8+ T cells sorted from PBMCs, taken 15 days after the yellow fever booster vaccination. These receptors all come from a man aged 25-40 years who received the YFV17D yellow fever vaccine.

This clonotype has ten or more counts. The chain has TRBV7-2 and TRBJ2-7, with TRBD1 identical over 9 bases. V was clipped by 1 base and J by 6 bases; unmatched bases: 7. Germline V gene lookup returns CDR1 SGHTA and CDR2 FQGNSA. The CDR3 is made up of 15 amino acids. Here the CDR3 reads CASSLGGTGWLEQYF. For the CDR3, the DNA is TGTGCCAGCAGCTTAGGCGGGACAGGGTGGCTCGAGCAGTACTTC.

In this sample, this clonotype turned up once. A much larger clone lies one base from this, so it may be a read error. This chain joins TRBV6-1 and TRBJ2-2, with D perhaps TRBD2 (6 bases). The CDR3 runs 16 residues. Germline V gene data show CDR1 as MNHNS and CDR2 as SASEGT. The CDR3 region is CVTRNDGLHNTGELFF. The CDR3 DNA follows: TGTGTCACCCGAAATGACGGACTACATAACACCGGGGAGCTGTTTTTT.

This clonotype was counted ten times or more. The chain uses TRBV7-6 and TRBJ2-3; TRBD2 aligns across 7 bases. Per germline, CDR1 SGHVS and CDR2 FNYEAQ. After removal of 0 bases from V and 4 bases from J, the junction contained 1 base not matched to a gene. The CDR3 contains 14 residues. This chain's CDR3 is CASSLAGGADTQYF. CDR3 in DNA: TGTGCCAGCAGCTTAGCGGGAGGGGCAGATACGCAGTATTTT.

This clonotype was seen repeatedly, ten times or more. The V gene is TRBV27, the J gene TRBJ2-1, with 9 positions matching TRBD2. In germline, CDR1 is MNHEY, CDR2 SMNVEV (reference sequence). J lost 9 bases, V lost 7 bases, and 13 bases had no gene match. The CDR3 consists of 15 residues. Written as DNA, the CDR3 is TGTGCCAGCATTGGGGAACTAGCGGGTATCATTGAGCAGTTCTTC. This encodes CASIGELAGIIEQFF.

This clonotype appeared a few times. The genes are TRBV9 and TRBJ2-2; TRBD2 matches 12 bases. This CDR3 spans 19 amino acids. Trimming removed 0 bases from V and 4 bases from J; junction bases left unmatched: 10. From germline, CDR1 is SGDLS and CDR2 YYNGEE. The CDR3 loop reads CASSVETYGLAGRTGELFF. The CDR3, as DNA: TGTGCCAGCAGCGTAGAGACCTATGGACTAGCGGGACGCACCGGGGAGCTGTTTTTT.

The chain joins TRBV25-1 to TRBJ2-7, with 9 bases aligning to TRBD1. The trim removed 4 bases at V and 2 bases at J, leaving 9 bases unmatched. Germline CDR1 reads MGHDK; CDR2 reads SYGVNS. This CDR3 comprises 16 residues. The DNA for the CDR3 is TGTGCCAGCAGTGGACCGACGGGGACAGGGACCTACGAGCAGTACTTC. It is translated as CASSGPTGTGTYEQYF.

This clonotype was detected ten times or more. V usage is TRBV6-4 and J usage is TRBJ2-1; unclear D gene. CDR3 length equals 17 residues. V dropped 8 bases and J dropped 2 bases, with 22 bases sitting between them. Germline-derived CDR1 and CDR2 are MRHNA and SNTAGT. The CDR3 nucleotides are TGTGCCAGCGCCGTTGCCCACCCTCCCGGGCCCTACAATGAGCAGTTCTTC. This encodes CASAVAHPPGPYNEQFF.

This clonotype was seen repeatedly, ten times or more. CDR3 region: CSARDRQVAAPLHF. CDR3 sequence (DNA): TGCAGTGCTAGAGATCGACAGGTCGCGGCACCCCTCCACTTT. The gene calls are TRBV20-1 and TRBJ1-6, with a tentative D call TRBD1 (6 bases). The CDR3 runs 14 residues. V dropped 0 bases and J dropped 11 bases, with 14 bases sitting between them. From germline, CDR1 is DFQATT and CDR2 SNEGSKA (reference sequence).

The DNA for the CDR3 is TGTGCCAGCAGGGACCCGGAGGGCAAGTACGAGCAGTACTTC. Translation: CASRDPEGKYEQYF. The chain uses TRBV13 and TRBJ2-7, with D possibly matching TRBD2 (6 bases). This CDR3 region has 14 residues. Trimming cost V 6 bases and J 4 bases, with 16 bases left between them. Germline V gene sequence: CDR1 PRHDT, CDR2 FYEKMQ (reference sequence).

This clonotype was picked up many times. The chain combines TRBV12-3 or TRBV12-4 with TRBJ1-5; maybe TRBD1 (6 bases). CDR3 length equals 14 residues. Trimming cost V 8 bases and J 5 bases, with 16 bases left between them. In DNA form, the CDR3 reads TGTGCCAGCCGTTGGGGGGGCGCCGATCAGCCCCAGCATTTT. Translation gives CASRWGGADQPQHF.